This T cell receptor (beta chain) was profiled in a study of T-cell reconstitution after alpha-beta-depleted transplantation in children. Study-wide points: Reportedly, roughly two months post-transplant, alpha-beta T cells arose from several hundred expanded graft clones. Most T-cell counts and diversity one year after the transplant came from T cells that were newly produced. At day 60, the high TCRbeta diversity found in some patients originated from recipient T cells and thymic progenitors that had survived.

As it was prepared, the TCRbeta library received unique molecular identifiers. MiXCR, run by TCRdb on the PCR reads, gives a single entry per CDR3 protein. The sample records some 260,000 distinct CDR3 sequences, approximately 24% being singletons. Only a few counts were recorded for this clonotype. Antigen specificity is unknown. Trimming at V came to 9 bases and at J to 4 bases, leaving 6 bases not matched to a gene. This CDR3 region has 14 residues. The V and J genes are TRBV12-3 or TRBV12-4 and TRBJ1-1, with 12 bases fitting TRBD1. The receptor was isolated from a female patient aged 2-9 years who had a stem cell transplant for congenital amegakaryocytic thrombocytopenia, so the T cells may come from the graft donor. Sequencing used PBMCs, mostly from graft donor cells, obtained 360 days after TCRalphabeta/CD19-depleted stem cell transplant. The CDR3 DNA is TGTGCCAGTACGGGACAGGGGGCGTTCACTGAAGCTTTCTTT. Its translation: CASTGQGAFTEAFF.